The 22 T cell receptor beta chains presented below share a single source sample, sequenced in a study of beta chain features in type 1 diabetes. Study-level findings and limits: All four CD4+ subsets of Type 1 diabetes patients contained TCRB CDR3s that were moderately but significantly shorter.

The antigens of these receptors remain unknown. Sequencing targeted expressed TCRB transcripts, as all isolated RNA had been reverse transcribed. The repertoire was sequenced with immunoSEQ multiplex PCR; TCRdb's copy has only in-frame clones and lacks some. This sample has over 150,000 clones, with around 8% found just once. The specimen sequenced was central memory CD4+ T cells from blood. Source of these receptors: a woman aged 40 to 50 with type 1 diabetes.

The table lists this clone with a few counts. The chain uses TRBV6-6 and TRBJ2-3; 7 bases are a match to TRBD2. CDR1 MNHNY and CDR2 SVGAGI come from the germline V gene (reference sequence). V lost 8 bases to trimming and J lost 3 bases; unmatched junction nucleotides: 2. This CDR3 has 12 residues. The CDR3 loop reads CASQRETDTQYF. CDR3 sequence (DNA): TGTGCCAGCCAGCGGGAAACAGATACGCAGTATTTT.

This clone was detected only a few times. The genes are TRBV18 and TRBJ1-5, with 12 bases aligning to TRBD1. Trimming at V came to 3 bases and at J to 3 bases, leaving 6 bases not matched to a gene. This CDR3 is built from 17 residues. Germline V gene sequence: CDR1 KGHSH, CDR2 LQKENI. The CDR3 sequence: CASSPPPGQGANQPQHF. The DNA of the CDR3 is TGTGCCAGCTCACCTCCCCCGGGACAGGGGGCCAATCAGCCCCAGCATTTT.

This clone was seen only a few times. The V gene is TRBV30, the J gene TRBJ2-7, with 7 bases that match TRBD2. Unmatched junction bases numbered 6, after V lost 1 base and J lost 6 bases. The CDR3 consists of 13 residues. CDR1 and CDR2 (germline): GTSNPN, SVGIG (reference sequence). In DNA form, the CDR3 reads TGTGCCTGGAGTGACCCAGGGAGGGGCGAGCAGTACTTC. It codes for CAWSDPGRGEQYF.

This clone showed up just a few times. This chain links TRBV11-2 with TRBJ2-7; possible D gene TRBD2, 5 bases. This CDR3 is built from 14 residues. V was shortened by 0 bases and J by 2 bases, with 8 bases between the two germline ends. Germline V gives CDR1 SGHAT, CDR2 FQNNGV. The chain's CDR3 is CASSLDAGPYEQYF. The CDR3 bases are TGTGCCAGCAGCTTAGATGCGGGTCCCTACGAGCAGTACTTC.

This clone has only a few counts. The chain links TRBV6-1 to TRBJ1-3; D gene unclear. Trimming cost V 1 base and J 1 base, with 8 bases left between them. This CDR3 spans 15 amino acids. Germline CDR1 MNHNS, CDR2 SASEGT. CDR3 in DNA: TGTGCCAGCAGTGAAGAGGGAGTGTCTGGAAACACCATATATTTT. Protein: CASSEEGVSGNTIYF.

This chain connects TRBV18 to TRBJ1-1, with a tentative D call TRBD1 (6 bases). The V and J ends lost 3 bases and 1 base respectively, with 9 bases between them. CDR3 length: 14 residues. Germline V gives CDR1 KGHSH, CDR2 LQKENI. The chain's CDR3 is CASSPQTGNTEAFF. The CDR3 nucleotides read TGTGCCAGCTCACCTCAGACAGGGAACACTGAAGCTTTCTTT.

CDR3 loop: CSARLGDTQYF. The CDR3 DNA is TGCAGTGCCCGACTAGGAGATACGCAGTATTTT. The chain has TRBV20-1 and TRBJ2-3; weak D call: TRBD2 (6 bases). CDR1 and CDR2 (germline): DFQATT, SNEGSKA (reference sequence). The CDR3 is 11 amino acids. Trimming removed 6 bases at V and 5 bases at J, with 9 bases between.

This clone occurred a few times. The chain combines TRBV20-1 with TRBJ2-1; the D is unclear. CDR3 size: 10 residues. Per germline, CDR1 DFQATT and CDR2 SNEGSKA (reference sequence). The ends were cut back, 6 bases at V and 7 bases at J, with 7 bases in the middle. CDR3 in DNA: TGCAGTGCGCTCGGGAATGAGCAGTTCTTC. It specifies CSALGNEQFF.

V is TRBV14 and J is TRBJ2-7, with 14 bases aligning to TRBD2. This CDR3 has 17 amino acids. Germline V CDR1 and CDR2: SGHDN, FVKESK. V shed 4 bases, J shed 3 bases, and the junction held 8 bases outside the gene matches. DNA for the CDR3: TGTGCCAGCAGCCGGGGACTAGCGGGAGTGGTCCGCTACGAGCAGTACTTC. It codes for CASSRGLAGVVRYEQYF.

This clone was counted between two and nine times. The V and J genes are TRBV18 and TRBJ2-2; possibly TRBD2 for D (6 bases). The germline V and J ends were trimmed by 4 bases and 2 bases, with 14 bases remaining between them. Germline CDR1 and CDR2: KGHSH and LQKENI. CDR3 length equals 16 residues. CDR3 loop: CASSRLDSRNTGELFF. CDR3 nucleotides: TGTGCCAGCTCACGACTAGACAGCAGAAACACCGGGGAGCTGTTTTTT.

The sample holds many counts of this clone. Other DNA sequences of this sample code for an identical CDR3. This rearrangement joins TRBV28 to TRBJ1-5; a weak D match, TRBD1 (5 bases). Trimming removed 6 bases from V and 2 bases from J, with 14 bases in between. This CDR3 has 15 amino acids. Germline CDR1 and CDR2: MDHEN and SYDVKM. The CDR3 coding sequence is TGTGCCAGCAGCCCGGGGGGTGGTGGCAATCAGCCCCAGCATTTT. It yields the protein CASSPGGGGNQPQHF.

The chain couples TRBV7-2 to TRBJ1-1; 9 positions match TRBD1. The V gene end was trimmed by 6 bases and the J gene end by 7 bases; junction bases not matched to a gene: 6. CDR3 size: 13 residues. CDR1 SGHTA and CDR2 FQGNSA come from the germline V gene. In nucleotides, the CDR3 is TGTGCCAGCAGTACACAGGGGGCCCTTGAAGCTTTCTTT. As protein: CASSTQGALEAFF.

DNA of the CDR3: TGTGCCAGCAGCCCAGGGGCTTCACCGTTCACAGATACGCAGTATTTT. This gives the protein CASSPGASPFTDTQYF. The chain has TRBV7-9 and TRBJ2-3, with D maybe TRBD1 (6 bases). Between the trimmed V and J ends, which lost 5 bases and 2 bases, there was a span of 17 bases. This CDR3 comprises 16 residues. Germline V gene data show CDR1 as SEHNR and CDR2 as FQNEAQ (reference sequence).

This rearrangement joins TRBV19 to TRBJ2-1, with a possible D match to TRBD2 (5 bases). Germline V CDR1 and CDR2: LNHDA, SQIVND (reference sequence). There are 12 residues in the CDR3. V was pared by 8 bases and J by 6 bases, with 11 bases between. The CDR3 DNA reads TGTGCCAGTGGACGAGAGGGCAATGAGCAGTTCTTC. Residues: CASGREGNEQFF.

The chain is built from TRBV7-6 and TRBJ2-7; TRBD1 is a possible D gene (5 bases). The V gene lost 2 bases and the J gene lost 6 bases, with 17 bases spanning the gap. Germline V gene data show CDR1 as SGHVS and CDR2 as FNYEAQ. This CDR3 region has 15 residues. The CDR3 nucleotides read TGTGCCAGCAGCTTAATGGCCCTTCTTGGGGCCGAGCAGTACTTC. Translating it yields CASSLMALLGAEQYF. Complete variable domain (other parts from reference TRBV7-6 and TRBJ2-7): GAGVSQSPRYKVTKRGQDVALRCDPISGHVSLYWYRQALGQGPEFLTYFNYEAQQDKSGLPNDRFSAERPEGSISTLTIQRTEQRDSAMYRCASSLMALLGAEQYFGPGTRLTVT.

This chain links TRBV29-1 with TRBJ2-1; possible D gene TRBD2, 6 bases. Trimming removed 4 bases at V and 7 bases at J, with 17 bases between. The CDR3 has 14 amino acids. Germline lookup yields CDR1 SQVTM and CDR2 ANQGSEA. CDR3 DNA sequence: TGCAGCGTTGTCCCCGGGAGTTCGTGGAATGAGCAGTTCTTC. This sequence encodes CSVVPGSSWNEQFF.

This clone was observed a handful of times. The chain links TRBV18 to TRBJ1-1; 7 nucleotides agree with TRBD1. V trimming: 3 bases; J trimming: 6 bases; junction bases outside the gene matches: 7. The CDR3 totals 14 residues. CDR1 and CDR2 from the germline V gene are KGHSH and LQKENI. This chain's CDR3 is CASSPLRDSSEAFF. The CDR3 nucleotides are TGTGCCAGCTCACCGCTCCGGGACAGTTCTGAAGCTTTCTTT. Complete variable domain (other parts from reference TRBV18 and TRBJ1-1): NAGVMQNPRHLVRRRGQEARLRCSPMKGHSHVYWYRQLPEEGLKFMVYLQKENIIDESGMPKERFSAEFPKEGPSILRIQQVVRGDSAAYFCASSPLRDSSEAFFGQGTRLTVV.

CDR3 nucleotide sequence: TGTGCCAGCACCCCGGACAGGGTGGGTCAGCCCCAGCATTTT. Its translation is CASTPDRVGQPQHF. The rearrangement uses TRBV2 and TRBJ1-5, with TRBD1 matching 8 bases. Trimming took 7 bases from V and 6 from J; bases not matched to a gene: 8. The germline gives CDR1 SNHLY, CDR2 FYNNEI. CDR3 length: 14 amino acids. Using reference TRBV2 and TRBJ1-5 for the parts outside the CDR3, the full variable domain is EPEVTQTPSHQVTQMGQEVILRCVPISNHLYFYWYRQILGQKVEFLVSFYNNEISEKSEIFDDQFSVERPDGSNFTLKIRSTKLEDSAMYFCASTPDRVGQPQHFGDGTRLSIL.

The rearrangement uses TRBV10-3 and TRBJ2-6; 7 bases are a match to TRBD2. Trimming removed 10 bases from V and 0 bases from J; junction bases left unmatched: 3. The CDR3 is 14 amino acids. Germline values: CDR1 ENHRY, CDR2 SYGVKD. The CDR3 DNA reads TGTGCCACCCGGGGGGTCTCTGGGGCCAACGTCCTGACTTTC. The encoded protein is CATRGVSGANVLTF.

The sample holds a few counts of this clone. This chain joins TRBV19 and TRBJ1-5; a possible D gene is TRBD1 (5 bases). The CDR3 loop spans 18 amino acids. Germline loops: CDR1 LNHDA, CDR2 SQIVND (reference sequence). Trimming took 6 bases from V and 4 from J, leaving 25 bases between them. In nucleotides, the CDR3 is TGTGCCAGTAGCCCTCCGATGGGGGTGTGGAGGGGTAATCAGCCCCAGCATTTT. Its translation: CASSPPMGVWRGNQPQHF.

In its sample, this clone was seen a few times. The J gene is TRBJ2-4, the V gene TRBV6-1, with no clear D. Trimming pared 4 bases from V and 0 bases from J, leaving 13 bases between. Germline lookup yields CDR1 MNHNS and CDR2 SASEGT. The CDR3 sequence is 16 residues long. The CDR3 here is CASSADGELAKNIQYF. CDR3 sequence (DNA): TGTGCCAGCAGTGCCGATGGAGAACTAGCCAAAAACATTCAGTACTTC.

V is TRBV9 and J is TRBJ1-5; 8 positions agree with TRBD1. Germline V gene data show CDR1 as SGDLS and CDR2 as YYNGEE. CDR3 length: 15 amino acids. J gave up 6 bases and V 0 bases, and 5 bases lay outside the gene matches. CDR3 in DNA: TGTGCCAGCAGCGTAGGCGGACAGGGAGGTCAGCCCCAGCATTTT. This gives the protein CASSVGGQGGQPQHF.